These 27 T cell receptor beta chains share one sample of origin, sequenced in a study of a mutant IDH1 vaccine in newly diagnosed glioma. The assay was immunoSEQ multiplex PCR, and TCRdb's table has in-frame clones only and misses some. The table lists around 44,000 clones, approximately 79% of them singletons, with 6% to 8% in the top ten. Regarding time point: week 35, safety follow-up. Vaccination used 300 ug of mutant IDH1 20-mer peptide per dose, with topical imiquimod. The antigens of these receptors remain unknown. Sequencing was performed on PBMCs, taken from a glioma patient whose treatment included an IDH1 peptide vaccine. The receptors come from a man aged 35 to 55 with glioma.

This sequence joins TRBV4-1 and TRBJ1-5; 10 nucleotides line up with TRBD1. Germline assignment: CDR1 MGHRA and CDR2 YSYEKL. The CDR3 has 17 residues. Trimming removed 2 bases from V and 6 bases from J; junction bases left unmatched: 10. The CDR3, as DNA: TGCGCCAGCAGCCAAAAAGGTGACAGGGGGCGAGGTCAGCCCCAGCATTTT. This encodes CASSQKGDRGRGQPQHF.

The genes are TRBV9 and TRBJ2-2, with 7 positions matching TRBD1. The V gene's germline CDR1 is SGDLS and CDR2 YYNGEE. CDR3 size: 13 residues. Trimming cost V 9 bases and J 6 bases; bases outside gene matches: 8. The CDR3 coding sequence is TGTGCCACCCAGCCGAGGGGGCCCGGGGAGCTGTTTTTT. Translated: CATQPRGPGELFF.

The genes are TRBV6-4 and TRBJ2-2; D perhaps matches TRBD2 (5 bases). CDR3 length: 14 amino acids. Germline V gives CDR1 MRHNA, CDR2 SNTAGT. Trimming took 4 bases from V and 7 from J, leaving 13 bases between them. Written as DNA, the CDR3 is TGTGCCAGCAGTGTGACCGGGGTAGGCGGGGAGCTGTTTTTT. Translation: CASSVTGVGGELFF.

The rearrangement uses TRBV5-4 and TRBJ2-1; tentatively, D is TRBD1 (8 bases). The CDR3 is 17 residues long. The V gene's germline CDR1 is SGHNT and CDR2 YYREEE (reference sequence). The V and J ends lost 4 bases and 9 bases respectively, with 26 bases between them. The CDR3 loop is CASSKGQGNPGGGEQFF. In DNA form, the CDR3 reads TGTGCCAGCAGCAAAGGACAGGGAAACCCGGGGGGTGGTGAGCAGTTCTTC.

V and J are TRBV7-8 and TRBJ1-5; 10 nucleotides line up with TRBD1. The CDR3 spans 16 residues. Germline-derived CDR1 and CDR2 are SGHVS and FQNEAQ. Trimming took 4 bases from V and 3 from J; bases not matched to a gene: 6. CDR3 sequence reads: CASSSLGTGVNQPQHF. As DNA, the CDR3 is TGTGCCAGCAGCTCCCTCGGGACAGGGGTCAATCAGCCCCAGCATTTT.

V usage is TRBV5-1 and J usage is TRBJ2-7; possibly TRBD1 or TRBD2 for D (6 bases each). The CDR3 sequence is 15 residues long. Germline V lookup: CDR1 SGHRS, CDR2 YFSETQ. Trimming removed 0 bases from V and 2 bases from J, with 12 bases in between. The CDR3: CASSLVGGHAYEQYF. The CDR3 bases are TGCGCCAGCAGCTTGGTTGGGGGGCATGCCTACGAGCAGTACTTC.

The V call is TRBV25-1, the J call TRBJ1-1; no firm D call. The germline V gene encodes CDR1 MGHDK and CDR2 SYGVNS. This CDR3 comprises 15 residues. V dropped 2 bases and J dropped 4 bases, with 14 bases sitting between them. The CDR3 reads CASSEGYFSSTEAFF. CDR3 nucleotide sequence: TGTGCCAGCAGTGAAGGGTACTTCTCTTCCACTGAAGCTTTCTTT.

This clone has a handful of counts. The chain has TRBV2 and TRBJ1-6, with D perhaps matching TRBD1 (6 bases). CDR3 length: 12 residues. Trimming left V 7 bases short and J 11 bases short, with 12 bases between. The germline gives CDR1 SNHLY, CDR2 FYNNEI. CDR3 protein: CASTNRDPPLHF. CDR3 DNA: TGTGCCAGCACTAACAGGGATCCACCCCTCCACTTT.

The rearrangement uses TRBV7-2 and TRBJ1-2, with D perhaps TRBD1 (6 bases). This CDR3 comprises 12 residues. Germline CDR1 SGHTA, CDR2 FQGNSA. V was clipped by 5 bases and J by 5 bases, with 9 bases between them. CDR3 DNA: TGTGCCAGCAGCGCCACAGGGTATGGCTACACCTTC. This sequence encodes CASSATGYGYTF.

This chain joins TRBV5-1 and TRBJ1-4, with a weak D call TRBD1 (5 bases). V was pared by 4 bases and J by 4 bases, with 11 bases between. The V gene's germline CDR1 is SGHRS and CDR2 YFSETQ. The CDR3 covers 14 residues. DNA for the CDR3: TGCGCCAGCAGCGAGGGACCCGATAATGAAAAACTGTTTTTT. This sequence encodes CASSEGPDNEKLFF.

This chain uses TRBV4-1 with TRBJ1-4; D ambiguous. Germline lookup yields CDR1 MGHRA and CDR2 YSYEKL. CDR3 length: 17 residues. V was trimmed by 1 base and J by 5 bases, leaving 17 bases between them. The CDR3 DNA sequence: TGCGCCAGCAGCCAAGGTGTTGTCCGGGGAGAAAATGAAAAACTGTTTTTT. It is translated as CASSQGVVRGENEKLFF.

The V gene is TRBV14, the J gene TRBJ2-3, with D possibly being TRBD2 (6 bases). The CDR3 is 16 amino acids. Per germline, CDR1 SGHDN and CDR2 FVKESK. V was trimmed by 3 bases and J by 5 bases, leaving 18 bases between them. The CDR3 DNA sequence: TGTGCCAGCAGCCAGGTGGGGCCTAGGGGAGGAGATACGCAGTATTTT. This encodes CASSQVGPRGGDTQYF.

V and J are TRBV6-5 and TRBJ1-6; TRBD1 agrees at 7 bases. CDR1 and CDR2 (germline): MNHEY, SVGAGI. J gave up 8 bases and V 5 bases, and 6 bases lay outside the gene matches. This CDR3 has 14 residues. In DNA, the CDR3 is TGTGCCAGCAGTGCTCGACAGGGTGATTCACCCCTCCACTTT. Its protein is CASSARQGDSPLHF.

The CDR3 bases are TGCAGCGTTGAAGGGGGGGGAGGCTTGGGGGGAAATGAGCAGTTCTTC. This codes for CSVEGGGGLGGNEQFF. The chain links TRBV29-1 to TRBJ2-1; 7 bases match TRBD2. Germline V gene lookup returns CDR1 SQVTM and CDR2 ANQGSEA. The CDR3 runs to 16 residues. V shed 1 base and J 7 bases; nucleotides not matched to a gene: 13.

The gene calls are TRBV7-2 and TRBJ2-3; TRBD2 might be the D (5 bases). V lost 0 bases to trimming and J lost 3 bases, with 10 bases between them. Germline CDR1 is SGHTA and CDR2 is FQGNSA. The CDR3 covers 15 residues. CDR3 protein: CASSLAPGFTDTQYF. The CDR3 DNA reads TGTGCCAGCAGCTTAGCCCCGGGGTTTACAGATACGCAGTATTTT.

This clone showed up just once. This chain uses TRBV2 with TRBJ2-5; 13 bases are a match to TRBD2. This CDR3 comprises 15 residues. Trimming removed 3 bases from V and 5 bases from J; junction bases left unmatched: 3. CDR1 and CDR2 from the germline V gene are SNHLY and FYNNEI. CDR3: CASSEGLAGWETQYF. The CDR3 coding sequence is TGTGCCAGCAGTGAGGGACTAGCGGGGTGGGAGACCCAGTACTTC. Drawing the rest from reference TRBV2 and TRBJ2-5, the complete variable domain is EPEVTQTPSHQVTQMGQEVILRCVPISNHLYFYWYRQILGQKVEFLVSFYNNEISEKSEIFDDQFSVERPDGSNFTLKIRSTKLEDSAMYFCASSEGLAGWETQYFGPGTRLLVL.

The V call is TRBV5-1, the J call TRBJ1-1; TRBD1 matches at 7 bases. The CDR3 runs to 14 residues. Losses at the gene ends were 4 bases for V and 1 base for J; bases not matched to a gene: 4. The germline CDR1 and CDR2 sequences are SGHRS and YFSETQ. CDR3 residues: CASSVGQQNTEAFF. The CDR3 region has the DNA TGCGCCAGCAGCGTGGGACAGCAGAACACTGAAGCTTTCTTT.

This clone is classed as medium-sized. The rearrangement uses TRBV5-1 and TRBJ1-6, with D unresolved. The length of the CDR3 is 16 residues. V was pared by 4 bases and J by 8 bases, with 19 bases between. Germline-derived CDR1 and CDR2 are SGHRS and YFSETQ. The CDR3 coding sequence is TGCGCCAGCAGCCTAAGGACGGCGGGAGGGCATTCACCCCTCCACTTT. Amino acid sequence: CASSLRTAGGHSPLHF.

The V call is TRBV7-6, the J call TRBJ2-7; D might be TRBD1 or TRBD2, each matching 6 bases. This CDR3 has 15 residues. Germline lookup yields CDR1 SGHVS and CDR2 FNYEAQ. Trimming pared 0 bases from V and 4 bases from J, leaving 13 bases between. CDR3 nucleotides: TGTGCCAGCAGCTTAGCGCGAGGGGGGAGTTACGAGCAGTACTTC. This gives the protein CASSLARGGSYEQYF. Using reference TRBV7-6 and TRBJ2-7 for the parts outside the CDR3, the full variable domain is GAGVSQSPRYKVTKRGQDVALRCDPISGHVSLYWYRQALGQGPEFLTYFNYEAQQDKSGLPNDRFSAERPEGSISTLTIQRTEQRDSAMYRCASSLARGGSYEQYFGPGTRLTVT.

V gene TRBV7-8 combines with J gene TRBJ2-7, with D possibly being TRBD1 (6 bases). The V gene lost 7 bases and the J gene lost 3 bases, with 10 bases spanning the gap. This CDR3 contains 12 residues. The germline V gene encodes CDR1 SGHVS and CDR2 FQNEAQ. The CDR3 spells CASNQGIYEQYF. The CDR3 nucleotides are TGTGCCAGCAACCAGGGGATCTACGAGCAGTACTTC.

The chain couples TRBV6-5 to TRBJ1-2; D might be TRBD1 (6 bases). Germline V gene data show CDR1 as MNHEY and CDR2 as SVGAGI. This CDR3 contains 16 residues. Trimming took 0 bases from V and 0 from J, leaving 11 bases between them. The CDR3 is CASSYSTGGANYGYTF. CDR3 sequence (DNA): TGTGCCAGCAGTTACTCGACTGGGGGCGCTAACTATGGCTACACCTTC.

V is TRBV10-3 and J is TRBJ2-7; TRBD1 matches 9 bases. CDR3 length: 16 amino acids. Germline values: CDR1 ENHRY, CDR2 SYGVKD. The junction had 6 bases not matched to a gene; V was cut back by 3 bases and J by 0 bases. CDR3 DNA sequence: TGTGCCATCAGTGAATCCGGGACAGGGTCCTCCTACGAGCAGTACTTC. Its translation is CAISESGTGSSYEQYF.

The J gene is TRBJ2-5, the V gene TRBV5-1, with 7 bases identical to TRBD1. CDR1 and CDR2 from the germline V gene are SGHRS and YFSETQ. The CDR3 spans 16 residues. V shed 0 bases, J shed 4 bases, and the junction held 9 bases outside the gene matches. In DNA form, the CDR3 reads TGCGCCAGCAGCTTGGCAGCCCTGCCAGGGGGAGAGACCCAGTACTTC. This encodes CASSLAALPGGETQYF.

The count of this clone is one. This CDR3 is CASSYQDTSYEQYF. CDR3 nucleotides: TGTGCCAGCAGTTATCAGGACACCTCCTACGAGCAGTACTTC. The chain uses TRBV6-5 and TRBJ2-7, with D possibly TRBD1 on 5 matching bases. Trimming cost V 3 bases and J 0 bases, with 9 bases left between them. CDR3 length equals 14 residues. In germline, CDR1 is MNHEY, CDR2 SVGAGI.

The rearrangement joins TRBV6-5 to TRBJ1-1, with D tentatively TRBD1 (5 bases). With 2 bases removed from V and 2 bases from J, the gap between germline ends came to 6 bases. Germline-derived CDR1 and CDR2 are MNHEY and SVGAGI. CDR3 length equals 13 residues. CDR3 sequence reads: CASSYGGNTEAFF. CDR3 sequence (DNA): TGTGCCAGCAGTTACGGGGGAAACACTGAAGCTTTCTTT.

V usage is TRBV18 and J usage is TRBJ1-5; D not certain. CDR1 is KGHSH and CDR2 is LQKENI in the germline V gene. This CDR3 has 15 amino acids. The V end lost 3 bases, the J end lost 3 bases, and 12 bases lay between the germline ends. The CDR3 DNA reads TGTGCCAGCTCACCCGGACGTTCTTACAATCAGCCCCAGCATTTT. Residues: CASSPGRSYNQPQHF. The whole variable domain, filled in from reference TRBV18 and TRBJ1-5, reads NAGVMQNPRHLVRRRGQEARLRCSPMKGHSHVYWYRQLPEEGLKFMVYLQKENIIDESGMPKERFSAEFPKEGPSILRIQQVVRGDSAAYFCASSPGRSYNQPQHFGDGTRLSIL.

The chain uses TRBV4-1 and TRBJ1-2; 7 bases fit TRBD1. Unmatched junction bases numbered 2, after V lost 2 bases and J lost 2 bases. This CDR3 region has 14 residues. The germline V gene has CDR1 MGHRA and CDR2 YSYEKL. The CDR3 sequence is CASSQPQGNYGYTF. DNA of the CDR3: TGCGCCAGCAGCCAACCACAGGGGAACTATGGCTACACCTTC.